This T cell receptor (beta chain) was captured in a study of immune characterization of retroperitoneal liposarcoma. TCRdb independently ran MiXCR on the PCR reads; one entry per CDR3 protein. The sample has fewer than 2,500 distinct CDR3 sequences; around 38% are singletons. This clonotype counts as large. Germline V lookup: CDR1 MNHNS, CDR2 SASEGT. This CDR3 comprises 15 residues. The chain couples TRBV6-1 to TRBJ2-1; D tentatively reads TRBD1 or TRBD2 (6 bases each). Judging by the DNA end, TRBJ2-7 fits better; the J call may be wrong. The sequenced sample was tumor tissue. The source of this sequence is a male donor with retroperitoneal liposarcoma. CDR3 nucleotide sequence: TGTGCCAGCAGGTATCAACTAGCAGGGGCCAATGAGCAGTACTTC. Amino acid sequence: CASRYQLAGANEQYF.